This T cell receptor (beta chain) was recovered during a study of spatial heterogeneity in lung cancer (dated by TCRdb to the late 2010s). Background for the entire study: More beta-chain than alpha-chain transcripts were consistently detected, likely reflecting higher beta-chain transcript abundance. In non-small cell lung cancer, the study quantitatively compared TCR alpha and beta repertoires across several tumor regions, matched nontumor lung, and blood. TCR transcript counts in tumor regions correlated strongly with a T cell transcriptional module score from matched bulk RNA-seq. In the raw uncorrected reads, each unique combination of TCR and UMI appeared more than ten times on average. Both alpha and beta chains were TCR-sequenced in hundreds of tumor regions, under 85 matched nontumor lung samples and around 54 PBMC samples obtained at surgery. The study linked features of the TCR repertoire to counts of nonsynonymous mutations, which were determined by whole-exome sequencing of tumor tissue.

V was cut back by 2 bases and J by 8 bases, leaving a gap of 9 bases between them. Spanning cysteine to phenylalanine, the CDR3 consists of 13 amino acids. Here the CDR3 DNA is all that survives: 39 bases in frame from base 1. For CDR1 and CDR2, the germline V gene (reference sequence) lists LNHNV and YYDKDF. This clonotype was picked up many times. What this receptor recognizes is not known. No much larger clone is present one base from it, and per-base qualities are unavailable. Here is what the overall study found, with its caveats: Confirming at a functional level the hypothesis that regional TCRs recognize regional mutations was considered to require additional single-cell paired TCR alpha and beta sequencing. The tumor nonsynonymous mutation count correlated with the number of expanded intratumoral alpha and beta TCRs. The count of ubiquitous expanded TCRs correlated with the count of ubiquitous nonsynonymous mutations, and the count of regional expanded TCRs correlated with the count of regional nonsynonymous mutations. TCR-seq coverage of tumor T cells was estimated to be only roughly 7.3% for alpha chains and more than 11% for beta chains.

Libraries were constructed by 5' RACE. Instrument on record: NextSeq 500. To allow correction of PCR and sequencing errors, the TCR library protocol tagged every TCR cDNA molecule with a unique molecular identifier. The authors' pipeline ran thus. TCR identification, UMI-based error correction and CDR3 extraction were all carried out with Decombinator tools. TCRs above a frequency of 2 per 1,000, corresponding to the top 1% of the tumor frequency distribution, were defined as expanded. Expanded tumor TCRs were classed as regional if statistically deemed absent (corrected P<0.05) from at least one tumor region, otherwise ubiquitous. Renyi diversity was computed with the R vegan package after each repertoire had been subsampled 100 times to 5,000 TCRs. CDR3 similarity networks were built from amino acid triplet string-kernel similarity, connecting CDR3s with pairwise similarity above 0.82. TCRdb applied fastp at Q25 and MiXCR to the public reads, then kept only in-frame beta chains. Rows merge per CDR3 protein into single entries with the most common DNA and genes. The V and J calls here are based on TCRdb, not the publication. The sample table shows 25,000 to 30,000 distinct CDR3 sequences, and just over 7% are seen once. Almost 25% of the sample comes from the top ten.

The time point label for this specimen denotes: sample taken at primary tumor resection. Donors were over 60 patients with early-stage, untreated non-small cell lung cancer from the lung TRACERx cohort. Without any cell sorting, TCR sequencing was performed on whole RNA extracted either from tumor and nontumor lung tissue or from cryopreserved PBMC samples. Only patients with enough RNA available from two or more tumor regions were chosen for TCR sequencing. Tumor and adjacent nontumor lung specimens were reviewed by a lung pathologist before selection. Recombination joined TRBV15 with TRBJ1-4, with the identity of the D gene unclear. The sequencing here drew on lung tumor tissue, taken at surgery. This TCR came from a male donor with early-stage non-small cell lung cancer. The DNA reads as follows: TGTGCCACCAGCAGATCCGACCCCGAAAAACTGTTTTTT. Protein translation: CATSRSDPEKLFF.